The entry below gives a single T cell receptor (beta chain) sequence along with its context. Its antigen is unidentified. The sample originates from a study of blood T cells in healthy people across ages. Study-wide findings and caveats: TCR beta diversity per million T cells fell roughly linearly with age.

Using a J-beta primer mix together with a sample-barcoded 5' primer, a second PCR was run for roughly 6 to 12 cycles. TCRdb called the 5' RACE reads again in MiXCR, with one record for every CDR3 protein. The sample holds about a million distinct CDR3 sequences, roughly 51% seen once. There are 14 residues in the CDR3. V lost 0 bases and J lost 4, with 10 bases in between. The germline CDR1 and CDR2 sequences are DFQATT and SNEGSKA (reference sequence). The receptor comes from a woman aged 55-69 years in good health. Material: blood. The chain employs TRBV20-1 and TRBJ1-5; a possible D gene is TRBD1 (5 bases). This CDR3 reads CSARDSGPNQPQHF. The CDR3 region has the DNA TGCAGTGCTAGAGATTCAGGGCCTAATCAGCCCCAGCATTTT.